The T cell receptor beta chain described here comes from a study of T cell responses to AZD1222 COVID-19 vaccine. Study-level background: Analysis merged second doses at about 4 or about 12 weeks.

Concerning this clone itself: Its target is not known. Sequence at one end of the junction differs from germline and may be a read error.

Some clones are missing from TCRdb's copy, which holds only in-frame ones; the method was immunoSEQ multiplex PCR. The sample records about 140,000 clones, roughly 89% being singletons. Study conclusions and caveats: Donors skewed white British and female; clonal diversity was possibly underestimated. Spike-specific TCR breadth and depth rose after two AZD1222 doses. Among those given AZD1222, only six were seropositive at baseline.

This CDR3 comprises 14 residues. Germline V gives CDR1 MNHEY, CDR2 SVGAGI. The receptor comes from an adult in good health. The sequencing here drew on peripheral blood, taken on day 0 of AZD1222 vaccination. This rearrangement joins TRBV6-5 to TRBJ1-3, with no clear D. The CDR3 loop is CASIPRFSGNTIYF. The CDR3 DNA reads TGTGCCAGCATACCTCGGTTCTCTGGAAATACCATATATTTT.